Below, 24 T cell receptor beta chains from the same sample are listed, as sequenced in a study of immune heterogeneity within non-small cell lung tumors (dated by TCRdb to about 2018). Genomic DNA was extracted from bulk tumor tissue and used as the TCR template, and about 0.65 ug gDNA was amplified per sample. During surgery, multiple biopsies were taken from each primary tumor and placed as far apart as possible within the tumor mass. Patients in the study cohort, which was described as untreated, were newly diagnosed NSCLC cases going through curative surgery. Sequencing was carried out with a HiSeq X Ten. The TCR beta CDR3 region was amplified with a multiplex PCR system, in which a first round of approximately 11 cycles was run using 32 V-gene forward and 13 J-gene reverse primers. Using fastp at Q25 and MiXCR, TCRdb reprocessed the public reads and kept productive beta chains. Duplicate CDR3 protein sequences are folded into a single record with the most common DNA and genes. The sample data list approximately 6,000 distinct CDR3 sequences, and 22% of these were observed just once. About 18% of the sample lies in the top ten.

The sequenced sample was lung tumor tissue. The receptors originated from a man aged 60-69 years with non-small cell lung cancer.

By share of the sample, this clonotype is medium-sized. The chain joins TRBV5-1 to TRBJ1-2; 7 nucleotides match TRBD1. Germline-derived CDR1 and CDR2 are SGHRS and YFSETQ. Trimming removed 3 bases from V and 7 bases from J; junction bases left unmatched: 6. CDR3 length: 13 amino acids. The CDR3 loop is CASSSGQAGGYTF. CDR3 sequence (DNA): TGCGCCAGCAGCTCCGGACAGGCGGGTGGCTACACCTTC. The whole variable domain, remainder taken from reference TRBV5-1 and TRBJ1-2, is KAGVTQTPRYLIKTRGQQVTLSCSPISGHRSVSWYQQTPGQGLQFLFEYFSETQRNKGNFPGRFSGRQFSNSRSEMNVSTLELGDSALYLCASSSGQAGGYTFGSGTRLTVV.

In this sample, this clonotype turned up once. The rearrangement uses TRBV3-1 and TRBJ2-7; tentative D call: TRBD2 (5 bases). Germline assignment: CDR1 LGHDT and CDR2 YNNKEL (reference sequence). The CDR3 spans 15 residues. V dropped 8 bases and J dropped 2 bases, with 19 bases sitting between them. CDR3 in amino acids: CASRGRRQLTYEQYF. The CDR3 nucleotides read TGTGCCAGCCGGGGAAGGAGACAACTTACCTACGAGCAGTACTTC.

Many counts were recorded for this clonotype. V is TRBV9 and J is TRBJ2-3; TRBD2 might be the D (5 bases). The V end lost 4 bases, the J end lost 3 bases, and 18 bases lay between the germline ends. CDR1 and CDR2 (germline): SGDLS, YYNGEE. CDR3 length equals 16 residues. CDR3 amino acids: CASSPTLGEGTDTQYF. The CDR3 nucleotides are TGTGCCAGCAGCCCTACTCTCGGTGAGGGAACAGATACGCAGTATTTT.

As concerns this clonotype: An end of the junction does not agree with germline; a read error may underlie this. This chain joins TRBV10-1 and TRBJ1-2; 8 nucleotides agree with TRBD1. CDR3 length: 13 amino acids. The germline V gene has CDR1 WNHNN and CDR2 SYGVQD (reference sequence). CDR3 region: CSSSADRAAGYTF. In DNA, the CDR3 is TGTTCCAGCAGTGCGGACAGGGCGGCTGGCTACACCTTC.

Worth noting for this clonotype: It may be a read error: a sequence one base away is much more abundant. The chain is built from TRBV30 and TRBJ2-1; D not resolved. The germline V gene has CDR1 GTSNPN and CDR2 SVGIG (reference sequence). CDR3 length equals 11 residues. Trimming left V 6 bases short and J 6 bases short, with 9 bases between. CDR3 nucleotide sequence: TGTGCCTGTCGCAGGCGCAATGAGCAGTTCTTC. It specifies CACRRRNEQFF. Supplemented by reference TRBV30 and TRBJ2-1, the full variable domain reads SQTIHQWPATLVQPVGSPLSLECTVEGTSNPNLYWYRQAAGRGLQLLFYSVGIGQISSEVPQNLSASRPQDRQFILSSKKLLLSDSGFYLCACRRRNEQFFGPGTRLTVL.

This clonotype was counted only a few times. One base away lies a much larger clone, so this may be a sequencing read error. The chain joins TRBV28 to TRBJ1-1; 7 bases are a match to TRBD1. The V gene's germline CDR1 is MDHEN and CDR2 SYDVKM. CDR3 size: 14 residues. CDR3 bases: TGTGCCAGCAGTTTATTCGGCCAGGGGGATGAAGCTCTCTTT. It encodes CASSLFGQGDEALF.

In its sample, this clonotype was seen many times. The rearrangement joins TRBV3-1 to TRBJ2-1; D might be TRBD1 (5 bases). V lost 4 bases, J lost 8 bases, and 12 bases lay in between. This CDR3 has 13 amino acids. Germline V gene data show CDR1 as LGHDT and CDR2 as YNNKEL (reference sequence). DNA for the CDR3: TGTGCCAGCAGCCCTCGTAGGGGCGATGAGCAGTTCTTC. It specifies CASSPRRGDEQFF.

The chain has TRBV5-1 and TRBJ2-3; D ambiguous. V was pared by 7 bases and J by 5 bases, with 20 bases between. Germline V CDR1 and CDR2: SGHRS, YFSETQ. The length of the CDR3 is 15 residues. The CDR3 is CASGKWGRVEDTQYF. CDR3 bases: TGCGCCAGCGGCAAGTGGGGAAGGGTGGAAGATACGCAGTATTTT.

This clonotype has just one count. With a much larger clone just one base away, this may be a read error. V gene TRBV29-1 combines with J gene TRBJ1-4; TRBD1 matches 7 bases. CDR1 is SQVTM, CDR2 ANQGSEA, per germline. The CDR3 runs 13 residues. CDR3 in amino acids: CRVLQGTNEKLFF. In DNA form, the CDR3 reads TGCAGAGTTCTACAGGGGACTAATGAAAAACTGTTTTTT.

This clonotype qualifies as medium-sized. The chain uses TRBV5-6 and TRBJ2-7; D remains unclear. Germline-derived CDR1 and CDR2 are SGHDT and YYEEEE. The CDR3 is made up of 12 amino acids. The V and J ends lost 2 bases and 0 bases respectively, with 3 bases between them. The chain's CDR3 is CASSFGSYEQYF. As DNA, the CDR3 is TGTGCCAGCAGCTTCGGCTCCTACGAGCAGTACTTC.

Comments on this clonotype: A much larger clone differs from this one at a single base, so this may be a read error. This rearrangement joins TRBV7-9 to TRBJ2-7; 8 bases match TRBD2. This CDR3 comprises 16 residues. Germline V gene lookup returns CDR1 SEHNR and CDR2 FQNEAQ (reference sequence). CDR3: CSSSSYSGTTSYEQYF. The CDR3 coding sequence is TGTTCCAGCAGCTCCTATAGCGGGACAACCTCCTACGAGCAGTACTTC.

By sample share, this clonotype is medium-sized. CDR3 sequence (DNA): TGTGCCAGCAGTTTTCTACCCACCGGAAATGAGCAGTTCTTC. The encoded protein is CASSFLPTGNEQFF. The V call is TRBV25-1, the J call TRBJ2-1; D remains ambiguous. This CDR3 spans 14 amino acids. Deletions cut 5 bases from V and 7 bases from J, with 15 bases between. CDR1 MGHDK and CDR2 SYGVNS come from the germline V gene. The full variable domain, its missing parts supplied by reference TRBV25-1 and TRBJ2-1, is EADIYQTPRYLVIGTGKKITLECSQTMGHDKMYWYQQDPGMELHLIHYSYGVNSTEKGDLSSESTVSRIRTEHFPLTLESARPSHTSQYLCASSFLPTGNEQFFGPGTRLTVL.

The chain couples TRBV20-1 to TRBJ2-2; TRBD2 aligns across 9 bases. CDR1 and CDR2 (germline): DFQATT, SNEGSKA (reference sequence). The J segment lost 6 bases and the V segment lost 3 bases, leaving 5 bases of the junction unmatched. The CDR3 length is 14 residues. CDR3 protein: CSASNAGGPGELFF. DNA for the CDR3: TGCAGTGCTAGCAATGCGGGAGGGCCCGGGGAGCTGTTTTTT.

The chain combines TRBV18 with TRBJ2-5, with D uncertain. V was trimmed by 6 bases and J by 0 bases, leaving 2 bases between them. The CDR3 runs to 11 residues. Germline loops: CDR1 KGHSH, CDR2 LQKENI. The CDR3 here is CASSDQETQYF. CDR3 DNA: TGTGCCAGCTCGGACCAAGAGACCCAGTACTTC. The full variable domain, in which reference TRBV18 and TRBJ2-5 provide the parts outside the CDR3, is NAGVMQNPRHLVRRRGQEARLRCSPMKGHSHVYWYRQLPEEGLKFMVYLQKENIIDESGMPKERFSAEFPKEGPSILRIQQVVRGDSAAYFCASSDQETQYFGPGTRLLVL.

This clonotype is medium-sized by share. This chain connects TRBV20-1 to TRBJ2-1; the D gene is possibly TRBD1 (5 bases). The ends were cut back, 4 bases at V and 0 bases at J, with 16 bases in the middle. Germline values: CDR1 DFQATT, CDR2 SNEGSKA (reference sequence). The CDR3 is 16 amino acids. CDR3 in DNA: TGCAGTGCTAACTACCCCGACAGTAGCTCCTACAATGAGCAGTTCTTC. It specifies CSANYPDSSSYNEQFF.

This clonotype ranks as medium-sized (0.01 to 0.1%). This chain joins TRBV12-3 or TRBV12-4 and TRBJ1-5, with a tentative D call TRBD1 (5 bases). Trimming removed 3 bases from V and 1 base from J, with 13 bases in between. This CDR3 has 16 amino acids. The CDR3 sequence is CASSLRGGMSNQPQHF. CDR3 DNA sequence: TGTGCCAGCAGTTTGAGGGGCGGGATGAGCAATCAGCCCCAGCATTTT.

This clonotype was detected ten times or more. The chain joins TRBV3-1 to TRBJ2-7; a weak D match, TRBD2 (7 bases). The CDR3 totals 13 residues. V was shortened by 0 bases and J by 9 bases, with 12 bases between the two germline ends. Per the germline V gene, CDR1 is LGHDT and CDR2 is YNNKEL (reference sequence). The CDR3, as DNA: TGTGCCAGCAGCCAAGAACGGGGGGCCGGGCAGTACTTC. As protein: CASSQERGAGQYF.

Notes on this clonotype: One end of the junction does not line up with germline, which may come from a read error. The chain joins TRBV6-5 to TRBJ2-1, with D perhaps matching TRBD2 (6 bases). The CDR3 is made up of 15 amino acids. Germline values: CDR1 MNHEY, CDR2 SVGAGI. CDR3: CASSWSRGNINGQFF. Written as DNA, the CDR3 is TGTGCCAGCAGTTGGAGTCGGGGGAATATCAATGGGCAGTTCTTC.

This rearrangement joins TRBV27 to TRBJ1-6, with D possibly TRBD1 on 5 matching bases. This CDR3 contains 18 residues. V shed 2 bases and J shed 19 bases, with 33 bases lying between them. Germline V gives CDR1 MNHEY, CDR2 SMNVEV (reference sequence). CDR3 residues: CASSLLPLSGSVNSRVHF. The CDR3 region has the DNA TGTGCCAGCAGTTTACTCCCCCTGTCAGGGTCTGTTAATTCACGCGTGCACTTT.

Turning to this clonotype: One junction end does not reproduce the germline sequence, and a read error may be involved. This chain connects TRBV5-1 to TRBJ2-7; TRBD2 agrees at 7 bases. The CDR3 length is 15 residues. The germline V gene encodes CDR1 SGHRS and CDR2 YFSETQ. CDR3 loop: CASTSGTGGSFEQYF. In DNA form, the CDR3 reads TGCGCAAGCACAAGCGGAACTGGCGGGAGTTTCGAGCAGTACTTC.

This clonotype appeared a few times. A single base separates this from a much larger clone, so it may be a read error. V gene TRBV7-2 combines with J gene TRBJ2-1; 8 positions agree with TRBD2. The germline V gene has CDR1 SGHTA and CDR2 FQGNSA. The CDR3 totals 14 residues. Losses at the gene ends were 3 bases for V and 8 bases for J; bases not matched to a gene: 6. The CDR3 coding sequence is TGTGCCAGCAGCTTGCCGCGGGAGGTCGATGAGCAGTTCTTC. Amino acids: CASSLPREVDEQFF. The full variable domain, rest sourced from reference TRBV7-2 and TRBJ2-1, is GAGVSQSPSNKVTEKGKDVELRCDPISGHTALYWYRQSLGQGLEFLIYFQGNSAPDKSGLPSDRFSAERTGGSVSTLTIQRTQQEDSAVYLCASSLPREVDEQFFGPGTRLTVL.

This clonotype was recorded many times. The gene calls are TRBV6-1 and TRBJ2-1, with 8 bases identical to TRBD2. V shed 11 bases, J shed 0 bases, and the junction held 12 bases outside the gene matches. The CDR3 loop spans 16 amino acids. The V gene's germline CDR1 is MNHNS and CDR2 SASEGT. The CDR3 sequence: CASKKSGSLSYNEQFF. In DNA form, the CDR3 reads TGTGCCTCGAAGAAGAGCGGGAGTCTCTCCTACAATGAGCAGTTCTTC.

This clonotype occurred many times. The chain combines TRBV6-1 with TRBJ2-5; 12 positions agree with TRBD2. The CDR3 covers 14 residues. Germline-derived CDR1 and CDR2 are MNHNS and SASEGT. J gave up 4 bases and V 6 bases, and 3 bases lay outside the gene matches. The CDR3 protein is CASRLAGGGETQYF. The CDR3 DNA follows: TGTGCCAGCAGACTAGCGGGAGGAGGAGAGACCCAGTACTTC.

This clonotype is classed as medium-sized. The V call is TRBV10-1, the J call TRBJ2-7; D unclear. V lost 3 bases, J lost 6 bases, and 15 bases lay in between. This CDR3 contains 14 residues. Germline loops: CDR1 WNHNN, CDR2 SYGVQD (reference sequence). The CDR3 reads CASSDEVTVREQYF. The DNA of the CDR3 is TGCGCCAGCAGTGATGAGGTTACAGTACGCGAGCAGTACTTC.